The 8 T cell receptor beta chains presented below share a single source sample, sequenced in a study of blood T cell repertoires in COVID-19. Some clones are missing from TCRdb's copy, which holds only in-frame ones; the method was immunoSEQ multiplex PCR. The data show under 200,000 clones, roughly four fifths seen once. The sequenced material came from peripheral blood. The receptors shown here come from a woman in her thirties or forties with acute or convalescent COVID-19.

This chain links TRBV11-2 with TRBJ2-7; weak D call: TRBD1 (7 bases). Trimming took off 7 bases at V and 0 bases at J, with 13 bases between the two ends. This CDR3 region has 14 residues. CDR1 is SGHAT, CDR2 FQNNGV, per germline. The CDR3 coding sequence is TGTGCCAGCACACGGGGGACAGTCTCCTACGAGCAGTACTTC. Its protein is CASTRGTVSYEQYF.

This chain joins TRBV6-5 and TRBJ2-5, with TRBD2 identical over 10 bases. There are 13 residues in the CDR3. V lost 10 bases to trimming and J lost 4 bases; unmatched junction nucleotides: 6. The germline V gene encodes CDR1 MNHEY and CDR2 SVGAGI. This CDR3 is CATGLAARETQYF. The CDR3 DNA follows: TGTGCCACCGGACTAGCGGCGAGAGAGACCCAGTACTTC.

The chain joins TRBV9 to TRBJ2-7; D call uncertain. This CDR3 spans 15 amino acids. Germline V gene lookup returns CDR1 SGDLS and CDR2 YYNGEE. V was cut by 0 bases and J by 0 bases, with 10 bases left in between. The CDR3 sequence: CASSVEPQSSYEQYF. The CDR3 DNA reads TGTGCCAGCAGCGTAGAGCCTCAAAGCTCCTACGAGCAGTACTTC.

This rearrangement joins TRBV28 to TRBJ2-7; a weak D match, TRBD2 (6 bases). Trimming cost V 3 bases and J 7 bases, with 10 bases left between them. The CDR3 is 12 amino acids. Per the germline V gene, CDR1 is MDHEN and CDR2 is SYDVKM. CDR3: CASSFGGFEQYF. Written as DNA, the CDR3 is TGTGCCAGCAGTTTTGGAGGGTTTGAGCAGTACTTC.

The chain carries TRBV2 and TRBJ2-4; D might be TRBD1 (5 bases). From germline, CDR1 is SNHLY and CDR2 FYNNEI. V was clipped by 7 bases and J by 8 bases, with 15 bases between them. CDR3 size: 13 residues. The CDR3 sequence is CASKVGQGYIQYF. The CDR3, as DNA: TGTGCCAGCAAAGTTGGGCAGGGCTACATTCAGTACTTC.

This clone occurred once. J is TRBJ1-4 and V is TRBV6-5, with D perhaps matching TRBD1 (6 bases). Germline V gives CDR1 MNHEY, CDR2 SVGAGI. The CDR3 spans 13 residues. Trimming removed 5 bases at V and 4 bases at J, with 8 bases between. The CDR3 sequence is CASSMDSNEKLFF. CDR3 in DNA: TGTGCCAGCAGTATGGACAGTAATGAAAAACTGTTTTTT.

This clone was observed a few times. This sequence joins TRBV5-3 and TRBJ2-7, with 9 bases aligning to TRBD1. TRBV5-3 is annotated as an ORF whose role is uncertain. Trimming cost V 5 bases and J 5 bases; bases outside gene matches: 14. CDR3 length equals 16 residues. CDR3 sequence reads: CARSPGRWTGANEQYF. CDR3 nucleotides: TGTGCCAGAAGTCCGGGTCGGTGGACAGGGGCCAACGAGCAGTACTTC.

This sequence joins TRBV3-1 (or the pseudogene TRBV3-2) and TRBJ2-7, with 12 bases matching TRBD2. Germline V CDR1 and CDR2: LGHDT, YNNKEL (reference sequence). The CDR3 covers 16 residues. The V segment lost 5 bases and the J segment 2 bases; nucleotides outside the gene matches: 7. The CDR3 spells CASSSRSSGRAYEQYF. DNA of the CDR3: TGTGCCAGCAGCTCCCGATCTAGCGGGAGGGCCTACGAGCAGTACTTC.